The 14 T cell receptor beta chains given below trace back to one sample, sequenced in a study of blood T cells in healthy people across ages. A J-beta primer mix and a sample-barcoded 5' primer were used in a second PCR of about 7 to 12 cycles. TCRdb itself ran the 5' RACE reads through MiXCR, one entry per CDR3 protein. The table includes approximately 1,000,000 distinct CDR3 sequences, roughly two fifths detected once. Sequencing used blood. The receptors here all came from a man between 18 and 29 years old in good health.

V is TRBV29-1 and J is TRBJ1-1; 7 nucleotides agree with TRBD1. Trimming took 6 bases from V and 1 from J; bases not matched to a gene: 5. Germline CDR1 reads SQVTM; CDR2 reads ANQGSEA. There are 13 residues in the CDR3. The chain's CDR3 is CSVGGTENTEAFF. The CDR3 bases are TGCAGCGTGGGCGGGACAGAGAACACTGAAGCTTTCTTT.

The chain links TRBV12-5 to TRBJ2-2, with D unresolved. The V end was cut by 2 bases, the J end by 2 bases, with 0 bases between. The CDR3 totals 12 residues. CDR1 is LGHNT, CDR2 FRNRAP, per germline. CDR3 DNA sequence: TGTGCTAGTGGTTTGAACACCGGGGAGCTGTTTTTT. It translates to CASGLNTGELFF.

This clonotype has more than one count but fewer than ten. The chain links TRBV18 to TRBJ1-5; TRBD1 agrees at 9 bases. CDR3 size: 14 residues. Germline lookup yields CDR1 KGHSH and CDR2 LQKENI. The junction had 4 bases not matched to a gene; V was cut back by 5 bases and J by 5 bases. CDR3 coding DNA: TGTGCCAGCTCAACCCGGGACAGGGATCAGCCCCAGCATTTT. Its protein is CASSTRDRDQPQHF.

Written as DNA, the CDR3 is TGCGCCAGCAGCCAAGATCGGGTTACTACGCAGTATTTT. This encodes CASSQDRVTTQYF. This rearrangement joins TRBV4-3 to TRBJ2-3, with D unresolved. Germline V gene sequence: CDR1 LGHNA, CDR2 YSLEER. The CDR3 length is 13 residues. V shed 0 bases and J shed 8 bases, with 9 bases lying between them.

This clonotype was recorded a few times. J is TRBJ1-2 and V is TRBV24-1; 11 bases map to TRBD1. After removal of 5 bases from V and 6 bases from J, the junction contained 7 bases not matched to a gene. From germline, CDR1 is KGHDR and CDR2 SFDVKD. The CDR3 sequence is 15 residues long. As DNA, the CDR3 is TGTGCCACCAGTGGGACAGGGGGCAAGACGGATGGCTACACCTTC. Residues: CATSGTGGKTDGYTF.

The CDR3 is CAIPKQGEADYGYTF. DNA of the CDR3: TGTGCCATACCGAAACAGGGAGAGGCTGACTATGGCTACACCTTC. This chain uses TRBV10-3 with TRBJ1-2; TRBD1 might be the D (6 bases). The V end lost 9 bases, the J end lost 3 bases, and 20 bases lay between the germline ends. Per germline, CDR1 ENHRY and CDR2 SYGVKD. The CDR3 contains 15 residues.

This clonotype was picked up a small number of times. The rearrangement uses TRBV11-2 and TRBJ2-3, with 9 bases fitting TRBD2. The ends lost 0 bases at V and 3 bases at J; junction bases unmatched: 16. Germline CDR1 reads SGHAT; CDR2 reads FQNNGV. The CDR3 runs to 20 residues. In DNA, the CDR3 is TGTGCCAGCAGCTTAGAGCGAGCGGGGGGCCGCATACGACTAACAGATACGCAGTATTTT. Its protein product is CASSLERAGGRIRLTDTQYF.

The rearrangement links TRBV3-1 to TRBJ1-1, with 9 bases identical to TRBD1. The CDR3 sequence is 17 residues long. J lost 11 bases, V lost 0 bases, and 16 bases had no gene match. Germline loops: CDR1 LGHDT, CDR2 YNNKEL (reference sequence). The CDR3 sequence is CASSQDAGTGNSWRAFF. CDR3 nucleotide sequence: TGTGCCAGCAGCCAAGATGCCGGGACAGGGAATTCTTGGAGGGCTTTCTTT.

The chain couples TRBV16 to TRBJ1-2; 10 nucleotides match TRBD1. The J segment lost 2 bases and the V segment lost 3 bases, leaving 9 bases of the junction unmatched. CDR1 is KGHSY and CDR2 is FQNENV in the germline V gene. There are 17 residues in the CDR3. The CDR3 nucleotides read TGTGCCAGCAGCCATAGACAGGGGGCGACCCAAAACTATGGCTACACCTTC. Translation: CASSHRQGATQNYGYTF. The full variable domain, rest sourced from reference TRBV16 and TRBJ1-2, is GEEVAQTPKHLVRGEGQKAKLYCAPIKGHSYVFWYQQVLKNEFKFLISFQNENVFDETGMPKERFSAKCLPNSPCSLEIQATKLEDSAVYFCASSHRQGATQNYGYTFGSGTRLTVV.

This clonotype was detected only a few times. The CDR3 region has the DNA TGCGCCAGCAGCGGAGAAGGGGTGGCCAACACTGAAGCTTTCTTT. Translated: CASSGEGVANTEAFF. The V and J genes are TRBV5-1 and TRBJ1-1, with a weak D call TRBD1 (5 bases). In germline, CDR1 is SGHRS, CDR2 YFSETQ. The germline V and J ends were trimmed by 4 bases and 2 bases, with 15 bases remaining between them. The CDR3 covers 15 residues.

Only a few counts were recorded for this clonotype. Written as DNA, the CDR3 is TGTGCCAGCAGCCAAGAGGGGCGCACAGATACGCAGTATTTT. Translated: CASSQEGRTDTQYF. The chain carries TRBV3-1 and TRBJ2-3, with D possibly TRBD1 on 5 matching bases. Trimming left V 0 bases short and J 1 base short, with 5 bases between. This CDR3 is 14 amino acids long. Germline CDR1 is LGHDT and CDR2 is YNNKEL (reference sequence).

V is TRBV5-6 and J is TRBJ1-2; D is undetermined. V was shortened by 2 bases and J by 2 bases, with 10 bases between the two germline ends. From germline, CDR1 is SGHDT and CDR2 YYEEEE. The length of the CDR3 is 14 residues. DNA for the CDR3: TGTGCCAGCAGCTTCCTCATCGCAAACTATGGCTACACCTTC. This sequence encodes CASSFLIANYGYTF.

This chain joins TRBV20-1 and TRBJ2-5, with no clear D. The CDR3 is 11 amino acids. Deletions cut 3 bases from V and 5 bases from J, with 7 bases between. Germline CDR1 DFQATT, CDR2 SNEGSKA (reference sequence). CDR3 amino acids: CSASPTETQYF. DNA for the CDR3: TGCAGTGCTAGCCCCACGGAGACCCAGTACTTC.

This clonotype was observed a handful of times. V and J are TRBV7-2 and TRBJ1-2; D is possibly TRBD1 (6 bases). The germline V gene encodes CDR1 SGHTA and CDR2 FQGNSA. CDR3 length equals 13 residues. Trimming pared 5 bases from V and 4 bases from J, leaving 11 bases between. CDR3 sequence (DNA): TGTGCCAGCAGCCCAGGGGACCTCTATGGCTACACCTTC. Protein sequence: CASSPGDLYGYTF.